This T cell receptor (beta chain) was sequenced in a study of T cell changes during pregnancy in multiple sclerosis. Germline V gene sequence: CDR1 MNHNS, CDR2 SASEGT. The CDR3 is made up of 12 amino acids. The J segment lost 6 bases and the V segment lost 4 bases, leaving 1 base of the junction unmatched. The protocol was immunoSEQ multiplex PCR, while the TCRdb copy is restricted to in-frame clones and leaves out a portion. The sample gives 75,000 to 85,000 clones, 93% of which show up once; approximately 2.5% is in the top ten. This sample comprised peripheral blood, obtained in the second trimester of pregnancy. The chain combines TRBV6-1 with TRBJ2-7; TRBD1 agrees at 9 bases. The clonotype comes from a female donor with multiple sclerosis, enrolled in a pregnancy study. Here the CDR3 DNA reads TGTGCCAGCAGTGCGGACAGGGGCGAGCAGTACTTC. This codes for CASSADRGEQYF.